This TCR beta chain originates from a study of identical twins. From germline, CDR1 is DFQATT and CDR2 SNEGSKA (reference sequence). With V trimmed by 0 bases and J by 5 bases, 9 bases remained unmatched. This CDR3 has 16 amino acids. There are many counts of this clonotype. Template switching, a step in the protocol, added a universal primer site, and cDNA carried unique molecular identifiers. TCRdb reprocessed the 5' RACE reads via MiXCR and lists one record per CDR3 protein. The sample has under 350,000 distinct CDR3 sequences; more than 8% are singletons. These data also featured in a second study, about yellow fever vaccine responses in identical twins.

Sequences were obtained from CD8+ T cells sorted from blood. V and J are TRBV20-1 and TRBJ2-1; TRBD2 aligns across 8 bases. The sequence was obtained from a young woman in good health. The CDR3 here is CSARDFKREFHNEQFF. Written as DNA, the CDR3 is TGCAGTGCTAGAGATTTTAAGCGGGAGTTCCACAATGAGCAGTTCTTC.